This T cell receptor (beta chain) was found in a study of blood T cell repertoires in COVID-19. Study background: Samples came from the United States, Italy and Spain, spanning acute and convalescent COVID-19. The analysed material was cDNA or gDNA that came from T cells, B-cell-depleted T cells, or PBMCs.

Germline assignment: CDR1 LGHDT and CDR2 YNNKEL (reference sequence). The V end lost 1 base, the J end lost 0 bases, and 9 bases lay between the germline ends. CDR3 length equals 15 residues. Original processing methods: Estimated nucleated cell counts came from reference gene primer amplification. Here immunoSEQ multiplex PCR was the method, and the copy in TCRdb shows in-frame clones only, minus some. V, J and clone size are taken as reported in that table, and D and trimming were inferred from the DNA itself. The sample lists some 100,000 clones, roughly nine tenths seen once, with around a tenth in the top ten.

The sequencing input was peripheral blood. This chain connects TRBV3-1 (or the pseudogene TRBV3-2) to TRBJ1-1; D gene ambiguous. The TCR originated in a man aged 50 to 60 with acute or convalescent COVID-19. The DNA of the CDR3 is TGTGCCAGCAGCCAAGCGGGCGGGATGAACACTGAAGCTTTCTTT. Translated: CASSQAGGMNTEAFF.